Listed below are T cell receptor beta chains from one sample, sequenced in a study of T cell responses to AZD1222 COVID-19 vaccine. The table came from immunoSEQ multiplex PCR; TCRdb's copy has only in-frame clones and leaves some out. The table records 150,000 to 200,000 clones, approximately 93% of them present only once. The sequenced sample was peripheral blood, obtained on day 0 of AZD1222 vaccination. These receptors were collected from an adult in good health. Each CDR3 is given without its conserved first and last residue.

j_call: TRBJ2-3
cdr3_length: 10
v_call: TRBV5-6
cdr3_aa: ASSSNTDTQY

j_call: TRBJ1-1
cdr3_length: 12
v_call: TRBV7-2
cdr3_aa: ASSLAGLNTEAF

j_call: TRBJ2-1
cdr3_length: 14
v_call: TRBV3-1/TRBV3-2
cdr3_aa: ASTRGAGGSYNEQF

j_call: TRBJ1-5
cdr3_length: 11
v_call: TRBV5-1
cdr3_aa: ASSTDVNQPQH

j_call: TRBJ1-1
cdr3_length: 12
v_call: TRBV7-8
cdr3_aa: ASSPGTGLLEAF

j_call: TRBJ1-2
cdr3_length: 14
v_call: TRBV11-3
cdr3_aa: ASSSSFLGENYGYT

j_call: TRBJ2-1
cdr3_length: 14
v_call: TRBV7-9
cdr3_aa: ASSLSLAGTYNEQF

j_call: TRBJ1-2
cdr3_length: 12
v_call: TRBV6-5
cdr3_aa: ASSFTQGGYGYT

j_call: TRBJ2-3
cdr3_length: 13
v_call: TRBV4-1
cdr3_aa: ASSITTPSTDTQY

j_call: TRBJ2-1
cdr3_length: 15
v_call: TRBV2
cdr3_aa: ASSRRGTSSSYNEQF

j_call: TRBJ1-2
cdr3_length: 11
v_call: TRBV3-1/TRBV3-2
cdr3_aa: ASSRDSAYGYT

j_call: TRBJ2-6
cdr3_length: 17
v_call: TRBV7-8
cdr3_aa: ASSLAGGTQFSGANVLT

j_call: TRBJ1-3
cdr3_length: 11
v_call: TRBV12-3/TRBV12-4
cdr3_aa: ASSSRLGNTIY

j_call: TRBJ1-5
cdr3_length: 12
v_call: TRBV10-3
cdr3_aa: AISETGNNQPQH

j_call: TRBJ1-1
cdr3_length: 10
v_call: TRBV2
cdr3_aa: ANRVKGGEAF

j_call: TRBJ1-4
cdr3_length: 10
v_call: TRBV28
cdr3_aa: ASSAREEKLF

j_call: TRBJ1-5
cdr3_length: 13
v_call: TRBV10-3
cdr3_aa: AIRPGQGSNQPQH

j_call: TRBJ2-6
cdr3_length: 17
v_call: TRBV6-4
cdr3_aa: ASSDWGKTGDSGANVLT

j_call: TRBJ2-1
cdr3_length: 13
v_call: TRBV3-1/TRBV3-2
cdr3_aa: ASSQGAGGYNEQF

j_call: TRBJ1-2
cdr3_length: 12
v_call: TRBV3-1/TRBV3-2
cdr3_aa: ASSHTGHPYGYT

j_call: TRBJ1-5
cdr3_length: 11
v_call: TRBV11-2
cdr3_aa: ASSLSQDQPQH

j_call: TRBJ1-1
cdr3_length: 12
v_call: TRBV5-1
cdr3_aa: ASSLGALNTEAF

j_call: TRBJ2-7
cdr3_length: 13
v_call: TRBV14
cdr3_aa: ASSPNVGGVFEQY

j_call: TRBJ1-1
cdr3_length: 11
v_call: TRBV7-2
cdr3_aa: ASRLTGGTEAF

j_call: TRBJ1-4
cdr3_length: 14
v_call: TRBV12-5
cdr3_aa: ASGLGRGMFNEKLF

j_call: TRBJ2-7
cdr3_length: 12
v_call: TRBV25-1
cdr3_aa: ASSLPGQGYEQY

j_call: TRBJ1-2
cdr3_length: 13
v_call: TRBV9
cdr3_aa: ASSHGTGDDYGYT

j_call: TRBJ2-5
cdr3_length: 13
v_call: TRBV4-2
cdr3_aa: ASSQAGTGEETQY

j_call: TRBJ1-1
cdr3_length: 13
v_call: TRBV19
cdr3_aa: ASSIVQGLRTEAF

j_call: TRBJ1-1
cdr3_length: 10
v_call: TRBV12-3/TRBV12-4
cdr3_aa: ASLGPSTEAF

j_call: TRBJ2-2
cdr3_length: 12
v_call: TRBV7-2
cdr3_aa: ASSWDGYTGELF

j_call: TRBJ2-3
cdr3_length: 13
v_call: TRBV5-1
cdr3_aa: ASSLGTGSKDTQY

j_call: TRBJ1-1
cdr3_length: 14
v_call: TRBV4-1
cdr3_aa: ASSPPRGGLGTEAF

j_call: TRBJ1-3
cdr3_length: 14
v_call: TRBV25-1
cdr3_aa: ATRPGTGFSGNTIY

j_call: TRBJ2-3
cdr3_length: 11
v_call: TRBV7-2
cdr3_aa: ASSLDSRDTQY

j_call: TRBJ1-1
cdr3_length: 9
v_call: TRBV20-1
cdr3_aa: SAREGLRAF

j_call: TRBJ1-2
cdr3_length: 10
v_call: TRBV20-1
cdr3_aa: SASVGVYGYT

j_call: TRBJ1-2
cdr3_length: 13
v_call: TRBV6-1
cdr3_aa: ASSDTMTENYGYT

j_call: TRBJ1-3
cdr3_length: 12
v_call: TRBV5-6
cdr3_aa: ASGQGWSGNTIY

j_call: TRBJ1-1
cdr3_length: 13
v_call: TRBV11-2
cdr3_aa: ASSFLQRRHTEAF

j_call: TRBJ1-2
cdr3_length: 11
v_call: TRBV28
cdr3_aa: ASSPGGRNWST

j_call: TRBJ1-4
cdr3_length: 12
v_call: TRBV29-1
cdr3_aa: SVATGRSNEKLF

j_call: TRBJ1-3
cdr3_length: 16
v_call: TRBV19
cdr3_aa: ATNPGAGLLFSGNTIY

j_call: TRBJ2-2
cdr3_length: 14
v_call: TRBV7-2
cdr3_aa: ASSSLFGLHTGELF

j_call: TRBJ2-3
cdr3_length: 11
v_call: TRBV6-5
cdr3_aa: TSLITGTDTQY

j_call: TRBJ2-1
cdr3_length: 14
v_call: TRBV27
cdr3_aa: ASSSVLAGKYNEQF

j_call: TRBJ1-6
cdr3_length: 13
v_call: TRBV6-5
cdr3_aa: ASSYRQGYNSPLH

j_call: TRBJ1-2
cdr3_length: 13
v_call: TRBV18
cdr3_aa: ASSRSGTGFYGYT

j_call: TRBJ1-3
cdr3_length: 15
v_call: TRBV5-4
cdr3_aa: ASSLGVGGDTGNTIY

j_call: TRBJ1-1
cdr3_length: 12
v_call: TRBV5-1
cdr3_aa: ASTKNGPNTEAF

j_call: TRBJ1-5
cdr3_length: 12
v_call: TRBV28
cdr3_aa: ASSLRGWNQPQH

j_call: TRBJ1-6
cdr3_length: 13
v_call: TRBV6-5
cdr3_aa: ASSYGFGGNSPLH

j_call: TRBJ2-2
cdr3_length: 15
v_call: TRBV4-1
cdr3_aa: ASSPLGKGTNTGELF

j_call: TRBJ1-5
cdr3_length: 12
v_call: TRBV5-8
cdr3_aa: ASSFGIGNQPQH

j_call: TRBJ2-2
cdr3_length: 15
v_call: TRBV3-1/TRBV3-2
cdr3_aa: ASSQESLPWITGELF

j_call: TRBJ2-1
cdr3_length: 10
v_call: TRBV3-1/TRBV3-2
cdr3_aa: ASSPSGGAAV

j_call: TRBJ1-2
cdr3_length: 16
v_call: TRBV4-2
cdr3_aa: ASSQEVGGGVSRGGYT